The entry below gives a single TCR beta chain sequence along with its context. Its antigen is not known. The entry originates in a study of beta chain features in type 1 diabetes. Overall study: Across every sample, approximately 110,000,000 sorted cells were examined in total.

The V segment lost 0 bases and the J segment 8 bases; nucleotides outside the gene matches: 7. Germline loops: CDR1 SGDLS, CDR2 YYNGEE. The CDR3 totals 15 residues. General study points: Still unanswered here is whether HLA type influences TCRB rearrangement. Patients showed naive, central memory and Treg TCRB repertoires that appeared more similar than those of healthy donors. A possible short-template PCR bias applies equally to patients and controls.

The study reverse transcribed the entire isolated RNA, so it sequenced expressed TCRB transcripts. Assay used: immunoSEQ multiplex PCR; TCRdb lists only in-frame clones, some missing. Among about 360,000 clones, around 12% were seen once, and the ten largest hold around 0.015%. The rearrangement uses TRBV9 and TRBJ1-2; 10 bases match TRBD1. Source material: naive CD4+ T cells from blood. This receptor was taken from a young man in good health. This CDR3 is CASSVGGQGWKGYTF. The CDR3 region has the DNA TGTGCCAGCAGCGTAGGGGGACAGGGGTGGAAGGGCTACACCTTC.